This is a list of T cell receptor beta chains from one sample in a study of T cell responses to AZD1222 COVID-19 vaccine. Profiled with immunoSEQ multiplex PCR; TCRdb holds only in-frame clones, not every one. The sample has 80,000 or so clones; about 90% are singletons. Sequenced here: peripheral blood, sampled on day 0 of AZD1222 vaccination. The receptor source for this set is an adult in good health. CDR3s include the opening cysteine and the closing phenylalanine or tryptophan. The D gene is left open where the match is weak. Size is omitted from some rows. Given values are once, few, many or a class for expanded clones.

clone_size j_call v_call d_call cdr3_aa cdr3_nt
. TRBJ2-5 TRBV18 . CASSANSKGETQYF TGTGCCAGCTCAGCCAACAGTAAGGGCGAGACCCAGTACTTC
. TRBJ1-5 TRBV19 . CASNVMGWGQPQHF TGTGCCAGTAACGTTATGGGCTGGGGTCAGCCCCAGCATTTT
. TRBJ1-4 TRBV29-1 TRBD1 CSGRDSNEKLFF TGCAGCGGCCGGGACAGCAATGAAAAACTGTTTTTT
few TRBJ1-5 TRBV6-5 . CASSVTGTNQPQHF TGTGCCAGCAGCGTCACAGGGACGAATCAGCCCCAGCATTTT
. TRBJ1-1 TRBV6-5 . CASRQLNTEAFF TGTGCCAGCAGACAGCTGAACACTGAAGCTTTCTTT
few TRBJ2-7 TRBV15 . CATSRVGSRGAGEQYF TGTGCCACCAGCAGAGTGGGTTCCAGGGGGGCCGGAGAGCAGTACTTC
. TRBJ1-1 TRBV14 . CASSQESLNRAAFF TGTGCCAGCAGCCAAGAGAGCCTTAACCGGGCGGCTTTCTTT
. TRBJ2-3 TRBV6-5 . CASTYGRNTDTQYF TGTGCCAGCACATACGGGAGAAACACAGATACGCAGTATTTT
. TRBJ1-1 TRBV12-3/TRBV12-4 . CASSFDSYTEAFF TGTGCCAGCAGTTTCGACAGCTACACTGAAGCTTTCTTT
few TRBJ2-2 TRBV7-3 TRBD2 CASSPTSGANTGELFF TGTGCCAGCAGCCCCACTAGCGGGGCGAACACCGGGGAGCTGTTTTTT
. TRBJ1-1 TRBV4-3 . CASSQYDGGSTEAFF TGCGCCAGCAGCCAATACGATGGCGGTAGCACTGAAGCTTTCTTT
. TRBJ2-1 TRBV11-1 . CASSLGQNNEQFF TGTGCCAGCAGCTTAGGACAAAACAATGAGCAGTTCTTC
. TRBJ2-5 TRBV3-1/TRBV3-2 . CASSQDPDRETQYF TGTGCCAGCAGCCAAGACCCCGACAGGGAGACCCAGTACTTC
. TRBJ2-3 TRBV7-9 TRBD2 CASSPFYLAGGNTQYF TGTGCCAGCAGCCCCTTTTATCTAGCGGGAGGGAATACGCAGTATTTT
once TRBJ2-7 TRBV30 . CAWSLKDRYEEQYF TGTGCCTGGAGCCTAAAAGACCGATACGAGGAGCAGTACTTC
. TRBJ2-1 TRBV10-3 . CAISGEYEQFF TGTGCCATCAGTGGAGAGTATGAGCAGTTCTTC
. TRBJ2-2 TRBV5-5 . CASRAGQMNTGELFF TGTGCCAGCAGAGCTGGACAGATGAACACCGGGGAGCTGTTTTTT
. TRBJ2-5 TRBV5-5 . CASSLGRGPETQYF TGTGCCAGCAGCTTGGGGAGAGGGCCGGAGACCCAGTACTTC
. TRBJ2-1 TRBV7-3 TRBD2 CASSLLAGPYNEQFF TGTGCCAGCAGCCTCTTAGCGGGACCCTACAATGAGCAGTTCTTC
. TRBJ2-7 TRBV29-1 TRBD2 CSVEKGLAGEYEQYF TGCAGCGTTGAAAAAGGACTAGCGGGGGAGTACGAGCAGTACTTC
. TRBJ1-3 TRBV12-5 . CASGLVQGTGNTIYF TGTGCTAGTGGTTTGGTACAGGGTACTGGAAACACCATATATTTT
. TRBJ1-2 TRBV18 TRBD1 CASSPSGTEYGYTF TGTGCCAGCTCACCTTCCGGGACAGAGTATGGCTACACCTTC
. TRBJ1-5 TRBV7-9 TRBD1 CASSWGSGTVEDQPQHF TGTGCCAGCAGCTGGGGGTCCGGGACAGTTGAAGATCAGCCCCAGCATTTT
. TRBJ1-2 TRBV16 . CASSQSLGADYGYTF TGTGCCAGCAGCCAATCGCTAGGAGCCGACTATGGCTACACCTTC
. TRBJ1-2 TRBV5-1 . CASSFGDSNYGYTF TGCGCCAGCAGCTTCGGCGACAGCAACTATGGCTACACCTTC
. TRBJ2-7 TRBV16 . CASSQARSYEQYF TGTGCCAGCAGCCAAGCGAGATCCTACGAGCAGTACTTC
once TRBJ2-7 TRBV11-3 TRBD2 CASSLGRTSGRADEQYF TGTGCCAGCAGCTTAGGGCGGACTAGCGGGAGGGCGGACGAGCAGTACTTC
once TRBJ2-1 TRBV6-5 . CASSYKDAESNEQFF TGTGCCAGCAGTTACAAGGATGCGGAAAGCAATGAGCAGTTCTTC
once TRBJ2-3 TRBV27 TRBD2 CASGFSGRASGDTQYF TGTGCCAGCGGTTTTAGCGGGAGGGCCTCGGGTGATACGCAGTATTTT
. TRBJ1-1 TRBV3-1/TRBV3-2 . CASSPGLSAMNTEAFF TGTGCCAGCAGCCCAGGGTTGTCGGCAATGAACACTGAAGCTTTCTTT
. TRBJ2-5 TRBV29-1 . CSGGTVIWETQYF TGCAGCGGTGGAACAGTGATTTGGGAGACCCAGTACTTC